This TCR beta chain appears in the sequencing data of a study of blood T cell repertoires in COVID-19. Overall study context: COVID-19 samples from acute and convalescent phases originated in the United States, Italy and Spain. In each case, the material was cDNA or gDNA derived from T cells, B-cell-depleted T cells, or PBMCs.

CDR3 length equals 13 residues. Looked up from germline, CDR1 is SEHNR and CDR2 is FQNEAQ (reference sequence). Unmatched junction bases numbered 6, after V lost 8 bases and J lost 7 bases. In its sample, this clone was seen a few times. Per the original methods: For nucleated cells, counts were estimated from reference gene primer amplification. Sequenced by immunoSEQ multiplex PCR; TCRdb stores in-frame clones only, minus some. V, J and clone size are those of that table, while D and trimming were read from the DNA. The data contain fewer than 450,000 clones, around nine tenths of them singletons. The V call is TRBV7-9, the J call TRBJ2-2; 8 bases are shared with TRBD2. Material for sequencing was peripheral blood. This TCR came from a woman under 30 who had recovered from COVID-19. The CDR3 region is CASASGSHGELFF. The CDR3 DNA is TGTGCCAGCGCCAGCGGGAGCCACGGGGAGCTGTTTTTT.